The rows below give T cell receptor beta chains drawn from one sample of a study of T cell responses to AZD1222 COVID-19 vaccine. TCRdb keeps only in-frame clones here, not all; method: immunoSEQ multiplex PCR. The sample lists approximately 150,000 clones; approximately 89% were seen once. Source: peripheral blood, taken 28 days after the second AZD1222 dose. The receptor set was obtained from an adult who received the AZD1222 COVID-19 vaccine. Both conserved end residues are part of each CDR3. The order of the fields is D gene, clone size, V gene, J gene, CDR3 protein, CDR3 DNA. D genes are given only for firm matches. Clone size is given for some rows only: seen once, a few or many times, or a class if the clone is expanded.

D gene: NA; clone size: NA; V gene: TRBV27; J gene: TRBJ1-2; CDR3 protein: CASSFTGNYGYTF; CDR3 DNA: TGTGCCAGCAGTTTTACAGGGAACTATGGCTACACCTTC
D gene: TRBD2; clone size: NA; V gene: TRBV18; J gene: TRBJ2-1; CDR3 protein: CASSSTSGDYNEQFF; CDR3 DNA: TGTGCCAGCTCTTCAACTAGCGGGGACTACAATGAGCAGTTCTTC
D gene: NA; clone size: NA; V gene: TRBV19; J gene: TRBJ1-5; CDR3 protein: CASSISDYSNQPQHF; CDR3 DNA: TGTGCCAGTAGTATATCAGATTATAGCAATCAGCCCCAGCATTTT
D gene: TRBD1; clone size: NA; V gene: TRBV19; J gene: TRBJ1-4; CDR3 protein: CASSIRDRVVEKLFF; CDR3 DNA: TGTGCCAGTAGTATTCGGGACAGGGTGGTTGAAAAACTGTTTTTT
D gene: NA; clone size: NA; V gene: TRBV7-2; J gene: TRBJ1-2; CDR3 protein: CASSLEWDGGYGYTF; CDR3 DNA: TGTGCCAGCAGCTTAGAGTGGGATGGCGGCTATGGCTACACCTTC
D gene: TRBD2; clone size: NA; V gene: TRBV6-4; J gene: TRBJ2-3; CDR3 protein: CASSVSSGSTDTQYF; CDR3 DNA: TGTGCCAGCAGTGTCTCTAGCGGGAGCACAGATACGCAGTATTTT
D gene: NA; clone size: NA; V gene: TRBV4-1; J gene: TRBJ1-1; CDR3 protein: CASSQNTLNTEAFF; CDR3 DNA: TGCGCCAGCAGCCAGAACACCTTGAACACTGAAGCTTTCTTT
D gene: NA; clone size: NA; V gene: TRBV5-1; J gene: TRBJ1-1; CDR3 protein: CASRNQGNTEAFF; CDR3 DNA: TGCGCCAGCAGGAACCAGGGTAACACTGAAGCTTTCTTT
D gene: NA; clone size: NA; V gene: TRBV27; J gene: TRBJ2-3; CDR3 protein: CASSLFFTDTQYF; CDR3 DNA: TGTGCCAGCAGTTTATTTTTCACAGATACGCAGTATTTT
D gene: TRBD2; clone size: NA; V gene: TRBV29-1; J gene: TRBJ2-1; CDR3 protein: CSAGLAGNNEQFF; CDR3 DNA: TGCAGCGCCGGACTAGCGGGAAACAATGAGCAGTTCTTC
D gene: NA; clone size: NA; V gene: TRBV18; J gene: TRBJ1-4; CDR3 protein: CASSPKAEGGKLFF; CDR3 DNA: TGTGCCAGCTCACCGAAGGCGGAGGGAGGAAAACTGTTTTTT
D gene: TRBD1; clone size: once; V gene: TRBV24-1; J gene: TRBJ2-1; CDR3 protein: CATSGRGRIDEQFF; CDR3 DNA: TGTGCCACCAGTGGAAGGGGGCGCATTGATGAGCAGTTCTTC
D gene: NA; clone size: NA; V gene: TRBV19; J gene: TRBJ1-1; CDR3 protein: CASSPQGMNTEAFF; CDR3 DNA: TGTGCCAGTAGTCCCCAGGGGATGAACACTGAAGCTTTCTTT
D gene: NA; clone size: NA; V gene: TRBV29-1; J gene: TRBJ2-7; CDR3 protein: CSVAPSGEQYF; CDR3 DNA: TGCAGCGTTGCTCCTAGTGGGGAGCAGTACTTC
D gene: NA; clone size: NA; V gene: TRBV6-5; J gene: TRBJ1-5; CDR3 protein: CASRPIAGSNQPQHF; CDR3 DNA: TGTGCCAGCAGACCCATTGCGGGCAGCAATCAGCCCCAGCATTTT
D gene: TRBD2; clone size: NA; V gene: TRBV4-3; J gene: TRBJ2-5; CDR3 protein: CASSRSRTSWKETQYF; CDR3 DNA: TGCGCCAGCAGCCGATCAAGGACTAGCTGGAAAGAGACCCAGTACTTC
D gene: NA; clone size: few; V gene: TRBV7-2; J gene: TRBJ1-2; CDR3 protein: CASSPARVSSYGYTF; CDR3 DNA: TGTGCCAGCAGCCCCGCCCGGGTTTCCTCCTATGGCTACACCTTC
D gene: NA; clone size: NA; V gene: TRBV4-3; J gene: TRBJ2-6; CDR3 protein: CASSQDRGGTNVLTF; CDR3 DNA: TGCGCCAGCAGCCAAGATCGTGGGGGTACCAACGTCCTGACTTTC